The 21 T cell receptor beta chains presented below share a single source sample, sequenced in a study of tumor and adjacent non-tumor tissue in lung cancer. Three rounds of nested PCR, following a modified ARM-PCR protocol, produced the TCRbeta library. TCRdb passed the multiplex PCR reads through MiXCR, listing each CDR3 protein once. The sample includes approximately 82,000 distinct CDR3 sequences, around 80% of them seen just once. The template was RNA from unsorted bulk tissue. More than 3 cm separated this lung sample from the edge of the tumor. Sequencing used distant non-tumor lung tissue. The receptor set was obtained from a man aged 70 or older with non-small cell lung cancer.

Details on this clonotype: One junction end does not reproduce the germline sequence, and a read error may be involved. The rearrangement joins TRBV11-2 to TRBJ2-5; D is perhaps TRBD1 or TRBD2 (5 bases each). Germline values: CDR1 SGHAT, CDR2 FQNNGV. The CDR3 sequence is 15 residues long. CDR3 in DNA: TGTGTCAGCAGCCCGGGGACCGTTGGGCAAGAGACCCAGTATTTC. As protein: CVSSPGTVGQETQYF.

Remarks on this clonotype: A much larger clone lies one base from this, so it may be a read error. The chain recombines TRBV7-8 with TRBJ1-1; D uncertain. This CDR3 is built from 14 residues. Per the germline V gene, CDR1 is SGHVS and CDR2 is FQNEAQ. This CDR3 is CVSSLARKGLGAFF. CDR3 in DNA: TGTGTCAGCAGCTTAGCGCGAAAGGGTTTGGGGGCTTTCTTT.

This clonotype was counted ten times or more. The chain joins TRBV6-5 to TRBJ2-2, with D perhaps matching TRBD1 or TRBD2 (5 bases each). CDR3 size: 16 residues. Trimming shortened V by 5 bases and J by 5 bases, and 18 bases separated the two germline ends. The germline gives CDR1 MNHEY, CDR2 SVGAGI. The CDR3 DNA reads TGTGCCAGCAGTCGGGACCGCGGATTTAGGACCGGGGAGCTGTTTTTT. It is translated as CASSRDRGFRTGELFF.

As concerns this clonotype: The junction shows a germline mismatch at one end, possibly a read error. The chain employs TRBV13 and TRBJ2-3; 14 nucleotides align to TRBD2. CDR1 and CDR2 (germline): PRHDT, FYEKMQ (reference sequence). The CDR3 length is 16 residues. CDR3 coding DNA: TGTGCCGGCAGCAAAGGGACTAGCGGGAGTACAGATACGCAGTATTTT. This codes for CAGSKGTSGSTDTQYF.

This chain links TRBV12-3 or TRBV12-4 with TRBJ1-3; 9 bases match TRBD1. V gave up 9 bases and J gave up 9 bases; unmatched junction bases: 24. This CDR3 is 18 amino acids long. The CDR3 nucleotides read TGTGCCAGTAGTCGTCCCGGGACAGGGATCGGCTCTGGAGGCACCATATATTTT. Protein: CASSRPGTGIGSGGTIYF.

Ten or more counts support this clonotype. V and J are TRBV6-1 and TRBJ2-1; 9 bases map to TRBD2. In germline, CDR1 is MNHNS, CDR2 SASEGT. The CDR3 runs 15 residues. The J segment lost 8 bases and the V segment lost 4 bases, leaving 9 bases of the junction unmatched. CDR3 nucleotide sequence: TGTGCCAGCAGTGTTTTAGCGGGAGTCTCATATGAGCAGTTCTTC. This sequence encodes CASSVLAGVSYEQFF.

This clonotype was seen a single time. CDR3 loop: CSATMPSAQETQYF. For the CDR3, the DNA is TGCAGTGCTACCATGCCTAGCGCACAAGAGACCCAGTACTTC. This chain joins TRBV20-1 and TRBJ2-5, with D possibly matching TRBD2 (6 bases). Germline CDR1 is DFQATT and CDR2 is SNEGSKA (reference sequence). V was cut by 4 bases and J by 2 bases, with 14 bases left in between. This CDR3 is 14 amino acids long.

The table lists this clonotype with a few counts. This may arise from a read error, as a much more abundant clone is one base away. V usage is TRBV6-5 and J usage is TRBJ1-6, with unresolved D. With 0 bases removed from V and 6 bases from J, the gap between germline ends came to 15 bases. In germline, CDR1 is MNHEY, CDR2 SVGAGI. The length of the CDR3 is 17 residues. The CDR3 region is CASSYSSWIGSNSPLHF. In DNA, the CDR3 is TGTGCCAGCAGTTACTCGAGTTGGATAGGGAGTAATTCACCCCTCCACTTT.

To note about this clonotype: At one boundary the junction diverges from the germline segment, which might be a read error. The chain uses TRBV10-2 and TRBJ2-1; possibly TRBD1 or TRBD2 for D (5 bases each). Germline lookup yields CDR1 WSHSY and CDR2 SAAADI. There are 15 residues in the CDR3. The CDR3 loop is CASRSPGPSSHERIF. As DNA, the CDR3 is TGCGCCAGCAGGTCTCCGGGACCCTCTTCTCATGAGCGGATCTTC.

With regard to this clonotype: It may be a read error: a sequence one base away is much more abundant. The chain carries TRBV6-1 and TRBJ2-3; D ambiguous. V was cut by 3 bases and J by 5 bases, with 12 bases left in between. The germline V gene has CDR1 MNHNS and CDR2 SASEGT. The CDR3 has 14 amino acids. The CDR3 DNA is TGTGCCAGCAGTGAGTTATCAAACATAGATACGCAGTATTTT. This translates into CASSELSNIDTQYF.

In regard to this clonotype: Just one base apart from a much larger clone, this may be a read error. The chain recombines TRBV16 with TRBJ1-1, with TRBD1 identical over 7 bases. Germline values: CDR1 KGHSY, CDR2 FQNENV. There are 15 residues in the CDR3. CDR3 coding DNA: TGTGCCAGCAGCCAACCGGAGACAGGGTACACTGAAACTTTCTTT. It specifies CASSQPETGYTETFF.

The chain links TRBV12-3 or TRBV12-4 to TRBJ1-2; D gene uncertain. The length of the CDR3 is 11 residues. CDR3 protein: CTSSSEEGHTF. The CDR3 DNA is TGTACTAGCAGTTCAGAAGAAGGCCACACCTTC.

Concerning this clonotype itself: A junction end diverges from the germline sequence, so it may reflect a read error. V usage is TRBV29-1 and J usage is TRBJ1-2, with D uncertain. Per the germline V gene, CDR1 is SQVTM and CDR2 is ANQGSEA. The length of the CDR3 is 16 residues. The CDR3 DNA reads TGCAACGTTGTCCCCTATCAATCCTCGGGAGAAGATGGTTACGCCTTC. This sequence encodes CNVVPYQSSGEDGYAF.

About this clonotype itself: A much more abundant neighbour one base away suggests this may be a read error. This rearrangement joins TRBV6-1 to TRBJ1-2; possible D gene TRBD1, 5 bases. CDR1 MNHNS and CDR2 SASEGT come from the germline V gene. V was trimmed by 4 bases and J by 7 bases, leaving 13 bases between them. This CDR3 has 13 residues. CDR3 loop: CASSGPRTCGYTF. As DNA, the CDR3 is TGTGCCAGCAGTGGCCCCCGGACATGTGGCTACACCTTC.

This chain uses TRBV6-1 with TRBJ2-2; D may be TRBD1 (5 bases). The germline V gene encodes CDR1 MNHNS and CDR2 SASEGT. This CDR3 has 12 residues. Trimming took 9 bases from V and 6 from J, leaving 11 bases between them. The CDR3 DNA follows: TGTGCCAGTCTTGGGGCGCCCGGGGAGCTGTTTTTT. Protein product: CASLGAPGELFF.

This clonotype was picked up one time. One end of the junction varies from germline; a read error may be responsible. The chain employs TRBV4-1 and TRBJ2-1; 8 nucleotides agree with TRBD2. In germline, CDR1 is MGHRA, CDR2 YSYEKL. The CDR3 length is 17 residues. CDR3 sequence (DNA): TGCACCAGCAGCCAAGTCTTTAGCGGGACGGGGTGTAATGAGCGGTTCTTC. Residues: CTSSQVFSGTGCNERFF.

A word on this clonotype: The junction departs from the called germline gene at one end, perhaps through a read error. J is TRBJ2-2 and V is TRBV4-1; TRBD2 matches at 11 bases. Germline CDR1 and CDR2: MGHRA and YSYEKL. The CDR3 extends over 20 amino acids. CDR3 nucleotide sequence: TGCGCCAGCAGATCAAGAGGGTCTAGCGGGGGGCCGCGGGGAATCGGGGAGCTGTCTTTT. Its protein is CASRSRGSSGGPRGIGELSF.

Concerning this clonotype: The junction differs from germline at one of its ends, possibly a read error. The chain links TRBV20-1 to TRBJ2-3; perhaps TRBD2 as D (6 bases). Germline lookup yields CDR1 DFQATT and CDR2 SNEGSKA (reference sequence). The CDR3 length is 12 residues. The CDR3, as DNA: TGCAGTGCCGGACTAATACTAGATACGCTGTATTTT. Its protein product is CSAGLILDTLYF.

This clonotype came up many times. This rearrangement joins TRBV20-1 to TRBJ1-1; D gene unclear. The V gene lost 3 bases and the J gene lost 0 bases, with 8 bases spanning the gap. The CDR3 extends over 13 amino acids. CDR1 and CDR2 from the germline V gene are DFQATT and SNEGSKA (reference sequence). The CDR3 reads CSAREIMNTEAFF. DNA of the CDR3: TGCAGTGCTAGGGAGATCATGAACACTGAAGCTTTCTTT.

Details on this clonotype: This may be a read error, as it is one base from a much larger clone. The V gene is TRBV7-2, the J gene TRBJ2-7, with D uncertain. In germline, CDR1 is SGHTA, CDR2 FQGNSA. CDR3 size: 14 residues. V was cut by 4 bases and J by 9 bases, with 19 bases left in between. CDR3 amino acids: CASSYPGLGNGQYF. DNA of the CDR3: TGTGCCAGCAGCTACCCGGGCCTAGGGAACGGGCAGTACTTC.

A note on this clonotype: An end of the junction differs from the germline gene, which may be a read error. The CDR3 DNA reads as TGTGCCAGCAGCTGGACTAACGGGATCACCTACAAGCAGTACTTC. Its translation is CASSWTNGITYKQYF. V and J are TRBV5-5 and TRBJ2-7; D is perhaps TRBD2 (6 bases). Germline CDR1 is SGHKS and CDR2 is YYEKEE (reference sequence). This CDR3 contains 15 residues.